The next 22 T cell receptor beta chains were all read from a single sample in a study of T cells in Graves' hyperthyroidism and ophthalmopathy. There were TCR beta CDR3 regions amplified from RNA transcripts. HTBI primers drove first-round RT-PCR of the TCR CDR3. TCRdb used MiXCR to reprocess the multiplex PCR reads, holding one entry per CDR3 protein. The table records hundreds of thousands of distinct CDR3 sequences, around 15% of them present only once. Material for sequencing was blood. The source is a woman aged 45-60 years with Graves' ophthalmopathy.

This chain links TRBV20-1 with TRBJ2-7, with a possible D match to TRBD2 (6 bases). The CDR3 runs 15 residues. CDR1 is DFQATT, CDR2 SNEGSKA, per germline (reference sequence). V dropped 2 bases and J dropped 6 bases, with 20 bases sitting between them. The CDR3 spells CSARSPLLASREQYF. The CDR3 DNA reads TGCAGTGCTAGATCACCGTTACTAGCTTCTCGCGAGCAGTACTTC.

DNA of the CDR3: TGTGCCAGCACCCCCCCCCGGACTAGCGGGATGGACGGGGAGCTGTTTTTT. Amino acids: CASTPPRTSGMDGELFF. This sequence joins TRBV12-3 or TRBV12-4 and TRBJ2-2; 12 nucleotides align to TRBD2. Trimming took 7 bases from V and 7 from J; bases not matched to a gene: 13. This CDR3 comprises 17 residues.

This clonotype has at least ten counts. V and J are TRBV7-3 and TRBJ2-1, with 7 bases lining up with TRBD1. V gave up 5 bases and J gave up 1 base; unmatched junction bases: 2. Germline CDR1 reads SGHTA; CDR2 reads FQGTGA. The CDR3 is 14 residues long. The CDR3, as DNA: TGTGCCAGCAGCGTCAGGGGGTCCTACAATGAGCAGTTCTTC. Its protein product is CASSVRGSYNEQFF.

This clonotype showed up many times. This chain uses TRBV6-1 with TRBJ2-1, with D possibly being TRBD1 or TRBD2 (6 bases each). The CDR3 has 14 amino acids. Germline V gene lookup returns CDR1 MNHNS and CDR2 SASEGT. V was cut by 10 bases and J by 1 base, with 14 bases left in between. The CDR3 sequence is CATSKGGSYNEQFF. For the CDR3, the DNA is TGTGCCACATCAAAGGGGGGATCCTACAATGAGCAGTTCTTC.

The CDR3: CASRITAGVPYEQYF. DNA of the CDR3: TGTGCCAGCAGGATCACAGCGGGAGTACCCTACGAGCAGTACTTC. The V and J genes are TRBV6-1 and TRBJ2-7; TRBD2 matches at 8 bases. The V segment lost 6 bases and the J segment 2 bases; nucleotides outside the gene matches: 9. The CDR3 is made up of 15 amino acids. Germline values: CDR1 MNHNS, CDR2 SASEGT.

The sample holds a few counts of this clonotype. The chain is built from TRBV19 and TRBJ2-1, with 8 bases aligning to TRBD2. V shed 4 bases, J shed 5 bases, and the junction held 4 bases outside the gene matches. This CDR3 is built from 14 residues. The germline CDR1 and CDR2 sequences are LNHDA and SQIVND (reference sequence). The CDR3 protein is CASSTSGLNNEQFF. As DNA, the CDR3 is TGTGCCAGTAGTACTAGCGGGTTGAACAATGAGCAGTTCTTC.

The chain uses TRBV19 and TRBJ2-1; 9 positions agree with TRBD1. Germline V lookup: CDR1 LNHDA, CDR2 SQIVND (reference sequence). This CDR3 comprises 15 residues. V lost 5 bases, J lost 3 bases, and 5 bases stayed unmatched. In DNA form, the CDR3 reads TGTGCCAGTAGTTGGGGGACAGGGTACTACAATGAGCAGTTCTTC. Its translation: CASSWGTGYYNEQFF.

This clonotype was counted between two and nine times. This rearrangement joins TRBV9 to TRBJ1-6; D unclear. The germline V and J ends were trimmed by 3 bases and 6 bases, with 10 bases remaining between them. Per germline, CDR1 SGDLS and CDR2 YYNGEE. CDR3 size: 14 residues. CDR3: CASSAYAGNSPLHF. CDR3 in DNA: TGTGCCAGCAGCGCCTACGCCGGTAATTCACCCCTCCACTTT.

In its sample, this clonotype was seen many times. The chain combines TRBV7-9 with TRBJ2-1; D gene unclear. V dropped 2 bases and J dropped 7 bases, with 6 bases sitting between them. CDR1 is SEHNR and CDR2 is FQNEAQ in the germline V gene (reference sequence). The CDR3 has 12 amino acids. CDR3 sequence reads: CASSLLPNEQFF. The CDR3 coding sequence is TGTGCCAGCAGCTTATTGCCTAATGAGCAGTTCTTC.

This clonotype occurred many times. This chain links TRBV6-2 or TRBV6-3 with TRBJ2-1; 8 bases align to TRBD2. J gave up 12 bases and V 6 bases, and 7 bases lay outside the gene matches. The CDR3 is 12 residues long. The V gene's germline CDR1 is MNHEY and CDR2 SVGEGT. CDR3 sequence (DNA): TGTGCCAGCAGCTCCTTAGCGGGAAGGCAGTTCTTC. This sequence encodes CASSSLAGRQFF.

This clonotype was picked up many times. The chain's CDR3 is CASSYSLGGQAFF. DNA for the CDR3: TGTGCCAGCAGTTACTCGCTGGGGGGGCAAGCTTTCTTT. The rearrangement links TRBV6-5 to TRBJ1-1; D possibly corresponds to TRBD1 (6 bases). V shed 0 bases and J shed 9 bases, with 11 bases lying between them. Germline V CDR1 and CDR2: MNHEY, SVGAGI. The length of the CDR3 is 13 residues.

This clonotype occurred a few times. The rearrangement joins TRBV10-3 to TRBJ1-5, with D possibly matching TRBD1 (5 bases). The ends were cut back, 6 bases at V and 6 bases at J, with 15 bases in the middle. The CDR3 sequence is 14 residues long. Germline V gene lookup returns CDR1 ENHRY and CDR2 SYGVKD. CDR3 sequence reads: CAIRGEGQGQPQHF. The CDR3 nucleotides are TGTGCCATCAGGGGCGAGGGGCAGGGTCAGCCCCAGCATTTT.

The table lists this clonotype with many counts. The chain links TRBV6-1 to TRBJ1-2, with 9 bases fitting TRBD1. The V and J ends lost 5 bases and 8 bases, in that order; junction bases with no gene match: 24. Germline V gene sequence: CDR1 MNHNS, CDR2 SASEGT. The CDR3 sequence is 19 residues long. CDR3 protein: CASSYRRTQPGQGVGGYTF. The DNA for the CDR3 is TGTGCCAGCAGTTACCGAAGAACACAACCGGGACAGGGAGTGGGAGGCTACACCTTC.

This clonotype was seen ten or more times. The chain links TRBV28 to TRBJ2-7; D call uncertain. Germline V gives CDR1 MDHEN, CDR2 SYDVKM. The CDR3 has 15 residues. Trimming pared 1 base from V and 4 bases from J, leaving 14 bases between. The CDR3 sequence is CASSLFSELRYEQYF. In nucleotides, the CDR3 is TGTGCCAGCAGTTTATTCTCGGAGCTGCGATACGAGCAGTACTTC. The full variable domain, with the rest looked up from reference TRBV28 and TRBJ2-7, is DVKVTQSSRYLVKRTGEKVFLECVQDMDHENMFWYRQDPGLGLRLIYFSYDVKMKEKGDIPEGYSVSREKKERFSLILESASTNQTSMYLCASSLFSELRYEQYFGPGTRLTVT.

This clonotype was recorded many times. V gene TRBV30 combines with J gene TRBJ1-2; 8 bases map to TRBD1. V trimming: 2 bases; J trimming: 6 bases; junction bases outside the gene matches: 11. The length of the CDR3 is 15 residues. Germline V gene lookup returns CDR1 GTSNPN and CDR2 SVGIG (reference sequence). The CDR3 DNA reads as TGTGCCTGGAGTAGGCAATTAGGACAGGGCGATGGCTACACCTTC. It codes for CAWSRQLGQGDGYTF.

This clonotype has a handful of counts. The chain links TRBV7-9 to TRBJ2-2; D may be TRBD1 (5 bases). Germline V lookup: CDR1 SEHNR, CDR2 FQNEAQ (reference sequence). The V gene lost 8 bases and the J gene lost 3 bases, with 16 bases spanning the gap. This CDR3 is built from 15 residues. The CDR3 sequence is CASPTAPRDTGELFF. The CDR3, as DNA: TGTGCCAGCCCGACAGCCCCTCGGGACACCGGGGAGCTGTTTTTT.

This clonotype occurred many times. V usage is TRBV18 and J usage is TRBJ1-1; TRBD1 is a possible D gene (5 bases). CDR3 length: 13 residues. Trimming took 3 bases from V and 7 from J, leaving 12 bases between them. Germline CDR1 and CDR2: KGHSH and LQKENI. The CDR3 DNA reads as TGTGCCAGCTCACCCCTCCGGGACTTTGAAGCTTTCTTT. This sequence encodes CASSPLRDFEAFF.

This clonotype was seen a handful of times. This chain uses TRBV4-2 with TRBJ2-7, with 7 nucleotides matching TRBD2. Germline V gives CDR1 LGHNA, CDR2 YNFKEQ. The CDR3 contains 17 residues. J was trimmed by 2 bases and V by 4 bases; bases with no gene match: 14. Written as DNA, the CDR3 is TGTGCCAGCAGCCTTGGGGGAGGGGACTTTCGTGCCTACGAGCAGTACTTC. This gives the protein CASSLGGGDFRAYEQYF.

The gene calls are TRBV4-1 and TRBJ2-7, with 11 bases matching TRBD1. The germline gives CDR1 MGHRA, CDR2 YSYEKL. The V and J ends lost 0 bases and 4 bases, in that order; junction bases with no gene match: 2. The CDR3 is 15 residues long. In DNA form, the CDR3 reads TGCGCCAGCAGCCAAGAGGGACAGGGGGGTTACGAGCAGTACTTC. Protein product: CASSQEGQGGYEQYF.

Of note for this clonotype: A single base separates this from a much larger clone, so it may be a read error. The J gene is TRBJ2-3, the V gene TRBV24-1, with 11 bases matching TRBD2. V trimming: 4 bases; J trimming: 1 base; junction bases outside the gene matches: 3. The germline gives CDR1 KGHDR, CDR2 SFDVKD. There are 16 residues in the CDR3. Here the CDR3 reads CATSDLAGGRTDTQYF. The CDR3 nucleotides are TGTGCCACCAGTGACCTAGCGGGAGGTCGCACAGATACGCAGTATTTT.

At least ten counts were recorded for this clonotype. The chain recombines TRBV29-1 with TRBJ1-1; no definite D call. Per germline, CDR1 SQVTM and CDR2 ANQGSEA. The CDR3 contains 13 residues. The V end was cut by 4 bases, the J end by 5 bases, with 14 bases between. The CDR3 bases are TGCAGCGTTGTGTTCAGGCTGTTAACTGAAGCTTTCTTT. Its protein product is CSVVFRLLTEAFF.

This clonotype came up a few times. The gene calls are TRBV24-1 and TRBJ2-2; no firm D call. The length of the CDR3 is 13 residues. Looked up from germline, CDR1 is KGHDR and CDR2 is SFDVKD. V was shortened by 10 bases and J by 5 bases, with 13 bases between the two germline ends. CDR3 amino acids: CATRGVETGELFF. The DNA for the CDR3 is TGTGCCACAAGAGGTGTGGAAACCGGGGAGCTGTTTTTT.